The T cell receptor beta chain under discussion was sequenced for a study of cytomegalovirus exposure and HLA in healthy donors (dated by TCRdb to 2016 to 2017). Study-level background: The roughly 670 repertoires of the first cohort and the approximately 130 validation repertoires were produced on the same platform, according to a later analysis. The study aimed to test whether cataloging public T cell receptors could reveal signatures of past pathogen exposure. Along with the approximately 620-subject first cohort, a separate validation cohort of over 90 different subjects was used. High-throughput TCR immunosequencing, statistical association of individual TCRs with disease status, and machine learning were combined to predict cytomegalovirus infection status. Here is what the overall study found, with its caveats: In a later analysis, TCRs clustered in the first cohort were found to also tend to co-occur in the roughly 110 validation repertoires, with about 94% of cluster scores above 0. A later analysis had no HLA typing for the validation cohort, so co-occurrence there was scored across all 130 or so repertoires. The study listed 164 TCR beta chains as associated with cytomegalovirus. According to the authors, the approach could potentially be generalized to other disease states and immunological phenotypes. The classifier was reported to diagnose cytomegalovirus status with high specificity and sensitivity in both the original cohort and the validation cohort. While some public TCRs were present in many individuals, most TCR sequences turned up only very rarely across donors. A few of the identified cytomegalovirus-associated TCR beta chains were confirmed in vitro to be specific for cytomegalovirus antigens.

The CDR3 runs 15 amino acids, cysteine and phenylalanine included. Only CDR3 DNA remains: 45 bases, in frame from the first base. Germline trimming amounts to 0 bases on V and 5 bases on J, with 6 as the count of junction bases outside the gene matches. As encoded in the germline V gene, CDR1 is MNHNS while CDR2 is SASEGT. In regard to this clone: Its antigen is not yet known. No qualities accompany the bases; no much larger clone lies one base away.

Library method: the immunoSEQ multiplex PCR assay. The authors processed their data as follows. A statistical classification framework was developed to diagnose cytomegalovirus status using the catalog of TCR beta chain sequences. Entries here come from immuneACCESS through TCRdb and include only in-frame sequences with V and J called. Some clones fail to appear in such tables; in the studies checked, an unresolved V gene covers under half of the shortfall, and the cause of the remainder is unknown. The V and J calls and clone size were taken over from that table, and D and trimming were inferred from the DNA. This sample comprises fewer than 350,000 clones, over 75% of them detected only once. The ten most abundant clones make up 0.92% of the sample. The donors were included in the validation cohort of over a hundred subjects, a group kept apart from the roughly 700-subject first cohort.

Sequenced material: PBMCs. The sequence links TRBV6-1 to TRBJ1-2; 7 of the junction bases match TRBD1. The sequence derives from a woman between 18 and 30 years old in good health and CMV-seronegative. The DNA sequence reads TGTGCCAGCAGTGAAGCAGGGACAGCTTCGTATGGCTACACCTTC. Its translation is CASSEAGTASYGYTF.